This T cell receptor (beta chain) was recovered during a study of blood T cell repertoires in COVID-19. Study-wide background: Spain, Italy and the United States supplied samples that represented acute and convalescent COVID-19. Nucleic acid was either cDNA or gDNA, and it came from T cells, B-cell-depleted T cells, or PBMCs.

The data were produced by immunoSEQ multiplex PCR, yet TCRdb's version contains in-frame clones alone and is incomplete. The sample lists some 68,000 clones; 85% to 90% were seen once. CDR3 size: 14 residues. V was trimmed by 4 bases and J by 4 bases, leaving 11 bases between them. Germline V gives CDR1 SGHRS, CDR2 YFSETQ. The sample taken for sequencing was peripheral blood. The source is a man aged 50-59 years with acute or convalescent COVID-19. The rearrangement uses TRBV5-1 and TRBJ2-2; possible D gene TRBD2, 6 bases. This CDR3 reads CASSPGRGTGELFF. The CDR3 nucleotides read TGCGCCAGCAGCCCGGGGCGGGGCACCGGGGAGCTGTTTTTT.